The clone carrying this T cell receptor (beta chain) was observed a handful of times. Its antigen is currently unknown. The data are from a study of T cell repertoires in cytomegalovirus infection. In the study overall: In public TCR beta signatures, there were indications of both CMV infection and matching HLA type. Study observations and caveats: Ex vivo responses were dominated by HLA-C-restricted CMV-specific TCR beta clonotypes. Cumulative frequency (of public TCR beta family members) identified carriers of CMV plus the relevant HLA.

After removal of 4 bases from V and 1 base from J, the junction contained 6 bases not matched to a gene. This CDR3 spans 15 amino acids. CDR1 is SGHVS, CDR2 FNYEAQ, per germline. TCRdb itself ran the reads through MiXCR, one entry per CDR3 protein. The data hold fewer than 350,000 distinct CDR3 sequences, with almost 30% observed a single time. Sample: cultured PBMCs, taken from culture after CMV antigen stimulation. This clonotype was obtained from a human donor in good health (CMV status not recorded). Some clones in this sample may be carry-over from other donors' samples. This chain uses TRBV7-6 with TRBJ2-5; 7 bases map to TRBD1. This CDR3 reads CASSSQGNLQETQYF. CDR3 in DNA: TGTGCCAGCAGCTCACAGGGGAACCTCCAAGAGACCCAGTACTTC.